This T cell receptor beta chain comes out of a study of T-cell memory formation after mild COVID-19 (dated by TCRdb to the early 2020s). Study-level background: Most TCR sequence clusters were specific to one of the two donors. Longitudinal TCRalpha and TCRbeta repertoire sequencing tracked T-cell clones expanding and contracting after mild COVID-19 in a couple of donors. Two young, previously healthy adult volunteers made up the cohort, one male and one female. Summary of the overall study and its limitations: Some responding clones were found in pre-infection memory, which suggests that pre-existing cross-reactive memory T cells took part in the SARS-CoV-2 response. Contracting CD4+ clones were found mainly in CM and EM memory subsets, while CD8+ clones were enriched in EMRA. The second-wave clones that peaked on day 37 were not confirmed to be SARS-CoV-2 specific. Only a couple of mild cases were covered in the study, and larger cohorts including severe cases with pre-infection samples were considered necessary. Balanced CD4/CD8 phenotypes were observed for clones contracting from day 15 to 85, whereas a bias towards CD4+ was observed for a second wave of clones expanding from day 15 to 37.

The sample holds a few counts of this clonotype. The target of this receptor is not known. Base qualities are not provided; no much larger clone lies one nucleotide away. Sequenced on an Illumina NovaSeq 6000. cDNA libraries for TCRalpha and TCRbeta were prepared by 5'RACE using constant-segment primers, with sample barcodes and unique molecular identifiers added. RNA was extracted from every sample with Trizol reagent. The libraries were amplified in two PCR steps, and the second step added a second sample barcode and Illumina TruSeq adapters. The libraries were sequenced on an Illumina NovaSeq using 2 x 150 bp paired-end reads. Per the authors' processing: Reads were demultiplexed and collapsed into UMI-guided consensus sequences with migec v1.2.7. Using mixcr v2.1.11, UMI consensuses were aligned to TRA and TRB V and J templates and then assembled into clonotypes. Clonotypes were classified as expanded or contracted when called significant by both edgeR and NoisET, with noise models trained on biological replicates. edgeR calls used a false discovery rate-adjusted p below 0.01 and a log2 fold-change threshold of 1. As an exploratory analysis of dynamics, PCA with hierarchical clustering was applied to max-normalized trajectories of the 1000 most abundant clonotypes. Separately sequenced CD4+ and CD8+ repertoires were used to assign the CD4 or CD8 phenotype of responding clones. TCRdb's own reprocessing of the public reads used fastp at Q25 and MiXCR and kept productive beta chains. Each entry is one CDR3 protein sequence, shown with its most common DNA and genes. The V and J calls reflect TCRdb's pipeline rather than the authors' work. The sample records a few hundred thousand distinct CDR3 sequences, about 17% of which are singletons. The ten top clones hold roughly 21% of the sample.

Ficoll-Paque density gradient centrifugation was used to isolate PBMCs. This TCR derives from a man aged 18 to 30 who had mild COVID-19 (a few samples of this study predate the infection). The sample titles of this study are shuffled in the database, so cell type and time point are left out; the donor was told from shared clones. Sequencing input: PBMCs or a T cell subset sorted from them (not recorded which).

The DNA sequence reads TGCGCCAGCAGCGAGTCGTCTCAAAGGTACTTC. Its translation is CASSESSQRYF. The V gene is TRBV5-1 and the J gene is TRBJ2-7, with the D gene call left open. V is reduced by 4 bases and J by 12 bases, leaving a spacing of 14 bases between them. The CDR3, from cysteine to phenylalanine, totals 11 residues. The read is trimmed to its CDR3 DNA, 33 bases read in frame from base 1. The germline V gene sets CDR1 to SGHRS and CDR2 to YFSETQ.